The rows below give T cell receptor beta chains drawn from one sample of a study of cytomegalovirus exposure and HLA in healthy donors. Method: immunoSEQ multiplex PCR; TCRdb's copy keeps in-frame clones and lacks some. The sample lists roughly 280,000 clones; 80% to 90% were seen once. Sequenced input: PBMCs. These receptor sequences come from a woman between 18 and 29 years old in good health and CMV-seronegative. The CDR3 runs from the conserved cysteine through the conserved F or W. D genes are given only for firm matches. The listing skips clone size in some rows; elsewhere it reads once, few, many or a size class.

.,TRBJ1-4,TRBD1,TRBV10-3,CAISEPTGGADEKLFF,TGTGCCATCAGTGAGCCAACAGGGGGCGCAGATGAAAAACTGTTTTTT
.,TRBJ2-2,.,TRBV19,CASREGRDTGELFF,TGTGCCAGCAGGGAAGGCAGGGACACCGGGGAGCTGTTTTTT
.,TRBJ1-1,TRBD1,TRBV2,CASIRQGRNTEAFF,TGTGCCAGCATTAGACAGGGTAGGAACACTGAAGCTTTCTTT
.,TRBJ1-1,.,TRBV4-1,CASSPTRGANTEAFF,TGCGCCAGCAGCCCCACCCGGGGGGCGAACACTGAAGCTTTCTTT
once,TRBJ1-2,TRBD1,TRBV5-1,CASSLSGGMDGYTF,TGCGCCAGCAGCTTATCAGGGGGCATGGATGGCTACACCTTC
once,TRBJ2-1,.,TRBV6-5,CASSYSWSLNYNEQFF,TGTGCCAGCAGTTACTCCTGGAGTTTGAACTACAATGAGCAGTTCTTC
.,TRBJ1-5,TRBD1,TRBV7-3,CASSLTGVGNQPQHF,TGTGCCAGCAGCTTGACAGGGGTCGGCAATCAGCCCCAGCATTTT
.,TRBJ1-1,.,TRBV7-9,CASSEEAGGNTEAFF,TGTGCCAGCAGCGAGGAGGCAGGAGGGAACACTGAAGCTTTCTTT
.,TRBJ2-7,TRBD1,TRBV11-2,CASSKNRGRTYYEQYF,TGTGCCAGCAGCAAAAACAGGGGCCGAACTTACTACGAGCAGTACTTC
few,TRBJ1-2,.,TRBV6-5,CASSPYTGYGYTF,TGTGCCAGCAGTCCGTATACAGGTTATGGCTACACCTTC
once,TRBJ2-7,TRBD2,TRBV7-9,CASSFGEDSGVVTNEQYF,TGTGCCAGCAGCTTTGGAGAGGATAGCGGGGTAGTAACCAACGAGCAGTACTTC
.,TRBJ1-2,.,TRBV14,CASSPQDSFYGYTF,TGTGCCAGCAGCCCGCAGGACAGTTTCTATGGCTACACCTTC
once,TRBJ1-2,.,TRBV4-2,CASSQGAAAPYGYTF,TGTGCCAGCAGCCAAGGTGCTGCGGCACCCTATGGCTACACCTTC
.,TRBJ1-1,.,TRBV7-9,CASSLNTLNTEAFF,TGTGCCAGCAGCTTGAACACCTTGAACACTGAAGCTTTCTTT
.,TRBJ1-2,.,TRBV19,CASSIGTEGYTF,TGTGCCAGTAGTATAGGGACAGAAGGCTACACCTTC
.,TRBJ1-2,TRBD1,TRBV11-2,CASSRLGTGGEKGYTF,TGTGCCAGCAGCCGCTTGGGGACAGGGGGCGAGAAGGGCTACACCTTC
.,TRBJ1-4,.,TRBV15,CATSRDLMTGSSEKLFF,TGTGCCACCAGCAGAGATTTGATGACAGGCTCGAGTGAAAAACTGTTTTTT
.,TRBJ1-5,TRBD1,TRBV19,CASSIVRGPRGNQPQHF,TGTGCCAGTAGTATAGTAAGGGGGCCAAGGGGGAATCAGCCCCAGCATTTT
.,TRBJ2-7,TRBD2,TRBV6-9,CASRWGLAGAYEQYF,TGTGCCAGCAGATGGGGACTAGCGGGAGCATACGAGCAGTACTTC
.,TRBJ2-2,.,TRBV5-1,CASRVGDTNTGELFF,TGCGCCAGCAGAGTTGGGGACACGAACACCGGGGAGCTGTTTTTT
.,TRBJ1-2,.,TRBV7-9,CASIPGAGGPPMNGYTF,TGTGCCAGCATCCCAGGGGCGGGGGGACCCCCAATGAATGGCTACACCTTC
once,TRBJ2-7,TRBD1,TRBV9,CASSVAPSTGDYEQYF,TGTGCCAGCAGCGTAGCCCCCTCGACAGGGGACTACGAGCAGTACTTC
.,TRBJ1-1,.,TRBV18,CASCRGTEAFF,TGTGCCAGCTGCCGGGGCACTGAAGCTTTCTTT
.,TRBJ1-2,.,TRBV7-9,CASSLSANYGYTF,TGTGCCAGCAGCTTATCTGCGAACTATGGCTACACCTTC
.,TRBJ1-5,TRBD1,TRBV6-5,CASSYSRERGQQPQHF,TGTGCCAGCAGTTACTCGAGAGAAAGGGGGCAACAGCCCCAGCATTTT
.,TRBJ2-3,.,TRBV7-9,CASSLLGEGSDTQYF,TGTGCCAGCAGCTTATTAGGCGAGGGTTCAGATACGCAGTATTTT
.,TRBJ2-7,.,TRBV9,CASSPYRDSYEQYF,TGTGCCAGCAGCCCTTACAGGGACTCCTACGAGCAGTACTTC
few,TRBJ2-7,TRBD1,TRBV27,CASSFRDSDYEQYF,TGTGCCAGCAGTTTCCGGGACAGTGACTACGAGCAGTACTTC
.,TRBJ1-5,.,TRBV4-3,CASSQDRVSNQPQHF,TGCGCCAGCAGCCAAGACAGGGTCTCGAATCAGCCCCAGCATTTT
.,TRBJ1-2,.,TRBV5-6,CASSFGGGYTF,TGTGCCAGCAGCTTCGGGGGTGGCTACACCTTC
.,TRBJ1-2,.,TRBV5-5,CASSATDRLYGYTF,TGTGCCAGCAGCGCGACCGACAGACTCTATGGCTACACCTTC